The 14 T cell receptor beta chains reported below all come from one sample, sequenced in a study of T cell repertoires in cytomegalovirus infection. TCRdb called the reads again in MiXCR, with one record for every CDR3 protein. Of over 150,000 distinct CDR3 sequences in the sample, roughly a sixth are singletons; the top ten hold under 30%. Sequenced input: CD8+ T cells from PBMCs. These TCRs come from a human donor in good health (CMV status not recorded). Some clones in this sample may be carry-over from other donors' samples.

The rearrangement joins TRBV6-2 or TRBV6-3 to TRBJ1-1, with 8 bases lining up with TRBD1. Germline V gene sequence: CDR1 MNHEY, CDR2 SVGEGT. The CDR3 loop spans 14 amino acids. V gave up 4 bases and J gave up 3 bases; unmatched junction bases: 4. The CDR3 sequence is CASSFSDRDTEAFF. In DNA form, the CDR3 reads TGTGCCAGCAGTTTCTCGGACAGGGACACTGAAGCTTTCTTT.

This clonotype has just a few counts. This rearrangement joins TRBV5-5 to TRBJ2-2; TRBD1 matches at 12 bases. V shed 4 bases, J shed 5 bases, and the junction held 6 bases outside the gene matches. The length of the CDR3 is 16 residues. Looked up from germline, CDR1 is SGHKS and CDR2 is YYEKEE (reference sequence). The CDR3 region has the DNA TGTGCCAGCAGCCCCCGGGACAGGGGGCTTACCGGGGAGCTGTTTTTT. Amino acids: CASSPRDRGLTGELFF.

This clonotype has only a few counts. This sequence joins TRBV27 and TRBJ2-2; 8 nucleotides line up with TRBD1. Germline lookup yields CDR1 MNHEY and CDR2 SMNVEV (reference sequence). The CDR3 is 15 amino acids. The trim removed 5 bases at V and 2 bases at J, leaving 4 bases unmatched. The CDR3 DNA follows: TGTGCCAGCAGTACAGGACAGGGTAACACCGGGGAGCTGTTTTTT. It encodes CASSTGQGNTGELFF.

The genes are TRBV3-1 and TRBJ2-7; no clear D gene. This CDR3 region has 12 residues. Germline assignment: CDR1 LGHDT and CDR2 YNNKEL (reference sequence). V was trimmed by 2 bases and J by 7 bases, leaving 9 bases between them. CDR3 in amino acids: CASSQLIAEQYF. Written as DNA, the CDR3 is TGTGCCAGCAGCCAATTAATAGCTGAGCAGTACTTC.

This clonotype was seen more than once but under ten times. The chain combines TRBV12-3 or TRBV12-4 with TRBJ2-7, with a weak D call TRBD1 (5 bases). CDR3 length equals 13 residues. V lost 4 bases and J lost 2, with 9 bases in between. The CDR3 loop reads CASSSGNPYEQYF. For the CDR3, the DNA is TGTGCCAGCAGTTCAGGGAACCCCTACGAGCAGTACTTC.

The genes are TRBV12-3 or TRBV12-4 and TRBJ2-2, with D possibly being TRBD1 (6 bases). The CDR3 is made up of 14 amino acids. Trimming took off 5 bases at V and 4 bases at J, with 11 bases between the two ends. The CDR3 DNA reads as TGTGCCAGCAGTCTAGGGACAAGCACCGGGGAGCTGTTTTTT. This translates into CASSLGTSTGELFF.

This clonotype was observed a handful of times. The chain employs TRBV6-2 or TRBV6-3 and TRBJ2-7; D ambiguous. The CDR3 extends over 13 amino acids. The germline V and J ends were trimmed by 9 bases and 0 bases, with 12 bases remaining between them. The germline CDR1 and CDR2 sequences are MNHEY and SVGEGT. DNA for the CDR3: TGTGCCAGTAGAATCACGCACTCCTACGAGCAGTACTTC. Amino acids: CASRITHSYEQYF.

This clonotype was seen ten or more times. The genes are TRBV7-2 and TRBJ2-5, with TRBD2 identical over 8 bases. Per germline, CDR1 SGHTA and CDR2 FQGNSA. Losses at the gene ends were 5 bases for V and 2 bases for J; bases not matched to a gene: 13. The CDR3 extends over 17 amino acids. As DNA, the CDR3 is TGTGCCAGCAGCCCCTCCCAAGGACTAGCAAGACAAGAGACCCAGTACTTC. Encoded protein: CASSPSQGLARQETQYF.

This chain connects TRBV7-6 to TRBJ2-1; perhaps TRBD2 as D (7 bases). CDR1 and CDR2 (germline): SGHVS, FNYEAQ. V lost 1 base and J lost 3, with 13 bases in between. The CDR3 is 16 residues long. This CDR3 is CASSLGAGAGYNEQFF. The CDR3 DNA reads as TGTGCCAGCAGCTTAGGGGCGGGGGCAGGCTACAATGAGCAGTTCTTC.

This chain connects TRBV20-1 to TRBJ2-5; the match to TRBD2 covers 9 bases. This CDR3 contains 15 residues. Germline values: CDR1 DFQATT, CDR2 SNEGSKA (reference sequence). Losses at the gene ends were 0 bases for V and 5 bases for J; bases not matched to a gene: 7. The CDR3: CSARDRRGGLETQYF. CDR3 nucleotides: TGCAGTGCTAGAGATAGGCGGGGGGGCCTGGAGACCCAGTACTTC.

The chain uses TRBV7-9 and TRBJ1-4; 12 bases fit TRBD1. Germline lookup yields CDR1 SEHNR and CDR2 FQNEAQ (reference sequence). Germline trimming cut 5 bases from V and 3 bases from J; bases unmatched to any gene: 7. CDR3 length equals 17 residues. CDR3 residues: CASSPGTGGSANEKLFF. In nucleotides, the CDR3 is TGTGCCAGCAGCCCTGGGACAGGGGGCAGCGCTAATGAAAAACTGTTTTTT.

This clonotype showed up just a few times. This chain uses TRBV12-5 with TRBJ2-7; the match to TRBD1 covers 9 bases. Per the germline V gene, CDR1 is LGHNT and CDR2 is FRNRAP. The CDR3 sequence is 16 residues long. The junction had 9 bases not matched to a gene; V was cut back by 0 bases and J by 6 bases. The CDR3 coding sequence is TGTGCTAGTGGTTTGGTAGCCGGGACAGGGAAACTCGAGCAGTACTTC. It codes for CASGLVAGTGKLEQYF. Filled out from reference TRBV12-5 and TRBJ2-7, the complete variable domain reads DARVTQTPRHKVTEMGQEVTMRCQPILGHNTVFWYRQTMMQGLELLAYFRNRAPLDDSGMPKDRFSAEMPDATLATLKIQPSEPRDSAVYFCASGLVAGTGKLEQYFGPGTRLTVT.

This clonotype was detected only a few times. The chain joins TRBV12-3 or TRBV12-4 to TRBJ2-3; D is uncertain. Trimming took 5 bases from V and 2 from J, leaving 2 bases between them. The CDR3 contains 11 residues. Here the CDR3 reads CASSHTDTQYF. The CDR3 DNA is TGTGCCAGCAGTCACACAGATACGCAGTATTTT.

V usage is TRBV11-2 and J usage is TRBJ2-5; TRBD1 is a possible D gene (6 bases). The CDR3 length is 15 residues. The germline CDR1 and CDR2 sequences are SGHAT and FQNNGV. Deletions cut 5 bases from V and 2 bases from J, with 15 bases between. In nucleotides, the CDR3 is TGTGCCAGCAGCCCACTCTGGACAGATCAAGAGACCCAGTACTTC. Its translation: CASSPLWTDQETQYF.